Below are 16 T cell receptor beta chains sequenced from a single sample in a study of CD8+ T cells in alopecia areata listed by TCRdb under 2018. The library was prepared using the immunoSEQ multiplex PCR assay. RNA was extracted from all samples and reverse transcribed into cDNA as template for TCR sequencing. In TCRdb, the immuneACCESS table is reduced to in-frame sequences with V and J assigned. These tables do not hold every clone; where another copy was compared, an unresolved V gene accounts for under half, and the others remain unexplained. Across this sample, about 110,000 clones were tabulated and none appeared just once. Roughly a fifth of the sample is in the top ten clones. The sequenced sample was lesional skin. Every receptor here comes from a C3H/HeJ mouse with alopecia areata. Mice belonging to this strain carry MHC haplotype H2-k.

This clone occurred a few times. The gene names given are mouse names. Read sequence stops 4 residues before the CDR3 end, and the germline J gene provides the missing end. The gene calls are TRBV19 and TRBJ2-1; 7 nucleotides match TRBD2. The CDR3 runs to 15 residues. The V gene's germline CDR1 is FNHDT and CDR2 SITEND (reference sequence). The ends lost 4 bases at V and 3 bases at J; junction bases unmatched: 7. CDR3 DNA (partial): TGTGCCAGCAGTCTCGACTGGGCCCTCTATGCT. Translation: CASSLDWALYA. The whole CDR3 sequence is CASSLDWALYAEQFF.

The table lists this clone with a few counts. All gene names here are mouse names. The observed sequence ends 4 residues before the CDR3 terminus, with the missing tail filled in from the germline J gene. The chain uses TRBV13-1 and TRBJ1-4; 7 bases agree with TRBD1. Germline V lookup: CDR1 NSHNY, CDR2 SYGAGN. Losses at the gene ends were 6 bases for V and 4 bases for J; bases not matched to a gene: 3. The CDR3 has 13 residues. The CDR3 loop reads CASKWTGNERLFF. Incomplete CDR3 DNA: TGTGCCAGCAAATGGACAGGCAACGAA.

This clone showed up many times. The listed genes are named as in mouse. The CDR3 end is not reached by the read, which stops 4 residues before it; the germline J gene fills it in. The chain has TRBV13-3 and TRBJ2-1; a possible D gene is TRBD2 (7 bases). The CDR3 runs 12 residues. Germline CDR1 reads NNHDY; CDR2 reads SYVADS. The CDR3 loop reads CASIGGQAEQFF. The sequenced CDR3 bases are TGTGCCAGCATAGGGGGGCAGGCT.

Comment on this clone: Mouse gene names and germline throughout. The read stops 4 residues short of the end of the CDR3; the missing end is completed from the germline J gene. The rearrangement links TRBV13-3 to TRBJ1-1, with 7 bases fitting TRBD1. CDR1 and CDR2 from the germline V gene are NNHDY and SYVADS. The CDR3 spans 15 residues. The chain's CDR3 is CASSDGRAGGEEVFF. The sequenced part of the CDR3 DNA is TGTGCCAGCAGTGATGGTCGGGCAGGGGGAGAA.

Note on this clone: The listed genes are named as in mouse. The read ends 4 residues shy of where the CDR3 ends; the end is completed using the germline J gene. The chain has TRBV19 and TRBJ2-1; TRBD1 might be the D (6 bases). The CDR3 is 14 residues long. Germline assignment: CDR1 FNHDT and CDR2 SITEND (reference sequence). V shed 6 bases and J shed 1 base, with 11 bases lying between them. The CDR3 sequence is CASTSDRNYAEQFF. CDR3 bases read: TGTGCCAGCACCTCGGACAGAAACTATGCT.

Comment on this clone: The gene symbols are mouse symbols. The read terminates 4 residues before the CDR3 end, so the remaining end is supplied by the germline J gene. This rearrangement joins TRBV13-3 to TRBJ2-7; D is unresolved. This CDR3 has 13 amino acids. Germline assignment: CDR1 NNHDY and CDR2 SYVADS. Trimming shortened V by 3 bases and J by 0 bases, and 7 bases separated the two germline ends. CDR3 loop: CASSGQSSYEQYF. Incomplete CDR3 DNA: TGTGCCAGCAGTGGTCAGTCCTCCTAT.

This clone was found a few times. Genes here carry mouse names. Sequencing ends 4 residues short of the CDR3 end; the germline J gene provides the rest. The chain joins TRBV13-1 to TRBJ2-7; TRBD2 aligns across 13 bases. The CDR3 is 15 amino acids. V was clipped by 2 bases and J by 2 bases; unmatched bases: 1. Germline CDR1 and CDR2: NSHNY and SYGAGN. Here the CDR3 reads CASSEDWGGAYEQYF. CDR3 DNA (partial): TGTGCCAGCAGTGAGGACTGGGGGGGCGCCTAT.

Turning to this clone: Germline and genes: mouse. The CDR3 goes on 4 residues after the read ends, and that part is filled in from the germline J gene. The V and J genes are TRBV13-1 and TRBJ2-1, with D uncertain. This CDR3 is 14 amino acids long. Germline CDR1 NSHNY, CDR2 SYGAGN. V was trimmed by 3 bases and J by 0 bases, leaving 7 bases between them. The CDR3: CASSGHSNYAEQFF. The covered CDR3 bases are TGTGCCAGCAGTGGTCACAGTAACTATGCT.

This clone was seen a handful of times. TCRdb gives a protein that differs at residue 14 from what the DNA encodes, so the protein here is translated from the DNA. Gene names and germline match the mouse. The DNA ends 3 residues before the CDR3 does, and the rest of the CDR3 is filled in from the germline J gene. V and J are TRBV19 and TRBJ1-6, with TRBD1 as a possible D gene (5 bases). TRBJ1-6 is sorted into the ORF group, with uncertain function. Germline V gene sequence: CDR1 FNHDT, CDR2 SITEND (reference sequence). This CDR3 contains 17 residues. V dropped 2 bases and J dropped 0 bases, with 12 bases sitting between them. The chain's CDR3 is CASSIDSLNSYNSPLYF. CDR3 bases read: TGTGCCAGCAGTATCGACAGCTTGAATTCCTATAATTCGCCC.

This clone has at least ten counts. Germline and genes here are mouse. Coverage ceases 4 residues before the CDR3 finishes, and the germline J gene fills in the end. The V and J genes are TRBV13-3 and TRBJ2-1; TRBD1 agrees at 7 bases. The CDR3 consists of 14 residues. Germline V lookup: CDR1 NNHDY, CDR2 SYVADS. The DNA read from the CDR3 is TGTGCCAGCAGTGAGCCGCCGGACAGGGCT. Its translation: CASSEPPDRA. The whole CDR3 sequence is CASSEPPDRAEQFF.

This clone was observed a handful of times. Each gene name is a mouse one. The CDR3 end is not reached by the read, which stops 4 residues before it; the germline J gene fills it in. The chain employs TRBV31 and TRBJ2-2; D uncertain. The V end lost 1 base, the J end lost 3 bases, and 9 bases lay between the germline ends. This CDR3 comprises 14 residues. The V gene's germline CDR1 is GKSSPN and CDR2 SITVG. CDR3 in amino acids: CAWSPHSDTGQLYF. The sequenced part of the CDR3 DNA is TGTGCCTGGAGTCCCCACAGCGACACCGGG.

The table lists this clone with a few counts. Gene labels here are mouse ones. The CDR3 end falls 4 residues outside the read, so it is completed with the germline J gene. The chain is built from TRBV19 and TRBJ2-1; 13 bases are shared with TRBD2. The CDR3 consists of 15 residues. CDR1 FNHDT and CDR2 SITEND come from the germline V gene (reference sequence). The part of the CDR3 DNA that was read is TGTGCCAGCAGTATCACGGACTGGGGGGGCTCT. Translated: CASSITDWGGS. The whole CDR3 region reads CASSITDWGGSEQFF.

As regards this clone: The listed TCRdb protein conflicts with the DNA translation at residue 11, and the protein shown is translated directly from the DNA. Gene names are mouse gene names. The read ends 3 residues shy of where the CDR3 ends; the end is completed using the germline J gene. This chain joins TRBV13-3 and TRBJ1-3; 7 nucleotides align to TRBD1. The germline CDR1 and CDR2 sequences are NNHDY and SYVADS. The CDR3 contains 14 residues. Losses at the gene ends were 5 bases for V and 4 bases for J; bases not matched to a gene: 6. CDR3 in amino acids: CASSLTGMGNTLYF. The sequenced part of the CDR3 DNA is TGTGCCAGCAGCCTGACAGGGATGGGAAATACG.

As regards this clone: The gene symbols are mouse symbols. Read data end 4 residues before the CDR3 end; the end is taken from the germline J gene. The V call is TRBV13-3, the J call TRBJ2-4; 7 nucleotides agree with TRBD1. CDR3 length equals 14 residues. The germline V gene has CDR1 NNHDY and CDR2 SYVADS. The part of the CDR3 DNA that was read is TGTGCCAGCAGTGCCCTCACAGGGGTCAAC. Amino acids: CASSALTGVN. The entire CDR3 sequence reads CASSALTGVNTLYF.

As to this clone: Any gene name here is a mouse gene name. The read gets to within 4 residues of the CDR3 end, and the germline J gene fills in the rest. The chain carries TRBV13-3 and TRBJ1-2, with D maybe TRBD1 (6 bases). The CDR3 is made up of 14 amino acids. Germline CDR1 is NNHDY and CDR2 is SYVADS. CDR3 DNA, as far as it was read: TGTGCCAGCAGTGACGGACTGGGGGGGCCC. It is translated as CASSDGLGGP. The CDR3 in full is CASSDGLGGPDYTF.

A few counts support this clone. The gene names given are mouse names. Sequencing ends 4 residues short of the CDR3 end; the germline J gene provides the rest. The rearrangement uses TRBV13-1 and TRBJ2-3, with a weak D call TRBD1 (6 bases). Germline V CDR1 and CDR2: NSHNY, SYGAGN. There are 14 residues in the CDR3. The CDR3 protein is CASSDAVRGETLYF. CDR3 bases read: TGTGCCAGCAGTGATGCAGTCAGGGGAGAA.